Shown below are 8 T cell receptor beta chains from a single sample sequenced in a study of cytomegalovirus exposure and HLA in healthy donors. Primers: 60 Vbeta forward and 13 Jbeta reverse. Method: immunoSEQ multiplex PCR; TCRdb's copy keeps in-frame clones and lacks some. The sample gives roughly 180,000 clones, more than 70% of which show up once; under 6% is in the top ten. Sample: PBMCs. Receptor source: a woman aged 50 to 65 in good health and CMV-seropositive.

By sample share, this clone is medium-sized (0.01 to 0.1%). V usage is TRBV7-9 and J usage is TRBJ1-4; a possible D gene is TRBD1 (5 bases). V lost 5 bases to trimming and J lost 8 bases, with 15 bases between them. CDR3 size: 14 residues. Germline loops: CDR1 SEHNR, CDR2 FQNEAQ (reference sequence). DNA for the CDR3: TGTGCCAGCAGCCCAAGGAGCGGGGACGAAAAACTGTTTTTT. The encoded protein is CASSPRSGDEKLFF.

The chain links TRBV14 to TRBJ2-3; TRBD2 aligns across 9 bases. CDR3 length: 15 amino acids. Germline trimming cut 1 base from V and 1 base from J; bases unmatched to any gene: 0. Germline V gene lookup returns CDR1 SGHDN and CDR2 FVKESK. The CDR3 nucleotides are TGTGCCAGCAGCCAAGGACTAGCGGGCACAGATACGCAGTATTTT. Its protein is CASSQGLAGTDTQYF. Combining the CDR3 with reference TRBV14 and TRBJ2-3 gives the whole variable domain EAGVTQFPSHSVIEKGQTVTLRCDPISGHDNLYWYRRVMGKEIKFLLHFVKESKQDESGMPNNRFLAERTGGTYSTLKVQPAELEDSGVYFCASSQGLAGTDTQYFGPGTRLTVL.

The rearrangement joins TRBV19 to TRBJ2-7; 8 bases align to TRBD1. V was pared by 5 bases and J by 0 bases, with 6 bases of the junction left unmatched. The CDR3 spans 15 residues. In germline, CDR1 is LNHDA, CDR2 SQIVND (reference sequence). For the CDR3, the DNA is TGTGCCAGTAGTCTGACCGGGACAGGCTCCTACGAGCAGTACTTC. Protein: CASSLTGTGSYEQYF.

The rearrangement links TRBV6-5 to TRBJ1-6; D uncertain. The CDR3 extends over 14 amino acids. Germline V gene sequence: CDR1 MNHEY, CDR2 SVGAGI. The V end was cut by 10 bases, the J end by 7 bases, with 17 bases between. The CDR3 bases are TGTGCCACTTCGACCGGGTCTCCAAATTCACCCCTCCACTTT. It specifies CATSTGSPNSPLHF.

This chain joins TRBV5-1 and TRBJ2-7; 9 nucleotides line up with TRBD1. Germline V lookup: CDR1 SGHRS, CDR2 YFSETQ. The CDR3 covers 15 residues. V shed 1 base, J shed 4 bases, and the junction held 6 bases outside the gene matches. The CDR3 loop reads CASSLTPGQGYEQYF. In DNA form, the CDR3 reads TGCGCCAGCAGCTTGACCCCGGGACAGGGTTACGAGCAGTACTTC.

The chain recombines TRBV7-2 with TRBJ2-7, with TRBD1 matching 7 bases. The V and J ends lost 5 bases and 7 bases, in that order; junction bases with no gene match: 11. Germline CDR1 reads SGHTA; CDR2 reads FQGNSA. The CDR3 runs to 14 residues. The CDR3 is CASSLAFRTGEQYF. CDR3 nucleotides: TGTGCCAGCAGCCTCGCCTTCCGGACAGGAGAGCAGTACTTC.

The chain recombines TRBV7-6 with TRBJ2-7; D is unclear. Germline values: CDR1 SGHVS, CDR2 FNYEAQ. V lost 5 bases, J lost 3 bases, and 17 bases lay in between. The CDR3 totals 15 residues. In DNA, the CDR3 is TGTGCCAGCAGCACTGCGGCGAACCGGGTCTACGAGCAGTACTTC. Its translation is CASSTAANRVYEQYF.

This clone was seen a handful of times. The J gene is TRBJ1-4, the V gene TRBV19; D remains unclear. Per germline, CDR1 LNHDA and CDR2 SQIVND (reference sequence). This CDR3 spans 14 amino acids. The V end was cut by 3 bases, the J end by 5 bases, with 10 bases between. The DNA for the CDR3 is TGTGCCAGTAGTATCCCCGGGATAAATGAAAAACTGTTTTTT. It specifies CASSIPGINEKLFF.